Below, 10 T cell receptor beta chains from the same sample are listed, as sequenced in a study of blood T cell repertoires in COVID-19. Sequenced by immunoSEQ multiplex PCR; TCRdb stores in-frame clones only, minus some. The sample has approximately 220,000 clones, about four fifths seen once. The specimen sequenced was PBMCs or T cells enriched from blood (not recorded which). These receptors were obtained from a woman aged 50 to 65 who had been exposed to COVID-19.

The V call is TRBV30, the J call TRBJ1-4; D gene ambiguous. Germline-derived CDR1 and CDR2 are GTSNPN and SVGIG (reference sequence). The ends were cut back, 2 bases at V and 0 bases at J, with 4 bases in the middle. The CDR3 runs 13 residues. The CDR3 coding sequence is TGTGCCTGGAGTACAGCAACTAATGAAAAACTGTTTTTT. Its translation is CAWSTATNEKLFF.

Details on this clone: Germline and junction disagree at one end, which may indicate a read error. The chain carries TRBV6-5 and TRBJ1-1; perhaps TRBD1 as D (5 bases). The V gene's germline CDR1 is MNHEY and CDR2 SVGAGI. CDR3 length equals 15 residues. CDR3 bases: TGTGCCAGCAGATACTCCCAGGGCGGCGGCACTGAAGCTTTCTTT. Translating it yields CASRYSQGGGTEAFF.

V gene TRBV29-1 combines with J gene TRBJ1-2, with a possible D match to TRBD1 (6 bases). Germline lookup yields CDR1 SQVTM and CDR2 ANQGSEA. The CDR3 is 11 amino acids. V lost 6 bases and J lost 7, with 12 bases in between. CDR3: CSVNRASGYTF. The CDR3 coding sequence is TGCAGCGTCAACAGGGCAAGTGGCTACACCTTC.

The CDR3 region is CATSRGGQGRIGNTIYF. CDR3 DNA: TGTGCCACCAGCAGGGGCGGACAGGGGAGGATTGGAAACACCATATATTTT. The chain recombines TRBV15 with TRBJ1-3; 9 positions agree with TRBD1. Germline V gene lookup returns CDR1 LNHNV and CDR2 YYDKDF (reference sequence). This CDR3 comprises 17 residues. The V segment lost 3 bases and the J segment 3 bases; nucleotides outside the gene matches: 9.

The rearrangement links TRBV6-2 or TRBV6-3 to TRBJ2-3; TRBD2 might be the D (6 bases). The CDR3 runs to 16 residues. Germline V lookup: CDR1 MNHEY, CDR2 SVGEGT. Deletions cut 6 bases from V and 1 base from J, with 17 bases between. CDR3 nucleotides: TGTGCCAGCAGCCCGCTTCGGACTACGGGCACAGATACGCAGTATTTT. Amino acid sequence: CASSPLRTTGTDTQYF.

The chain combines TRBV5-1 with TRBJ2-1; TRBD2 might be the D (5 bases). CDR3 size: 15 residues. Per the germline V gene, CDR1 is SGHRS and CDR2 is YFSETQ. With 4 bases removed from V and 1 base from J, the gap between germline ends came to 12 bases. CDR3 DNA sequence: TGCGCCAGCAGCCCCCTAGCCGAATCCTACAATGAGCAGTTCTTC. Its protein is CASSPLAESYNEQFF.

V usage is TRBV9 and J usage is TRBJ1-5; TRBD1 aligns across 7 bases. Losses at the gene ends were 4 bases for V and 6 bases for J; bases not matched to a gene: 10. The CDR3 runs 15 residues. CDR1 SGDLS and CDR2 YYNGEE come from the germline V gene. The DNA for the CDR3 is TGTGCCAGCAGCTTGCGACAGGGAAGGGGTCAGCCCCAGCATTTT. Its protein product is CASSLRQGRGQPQHF.

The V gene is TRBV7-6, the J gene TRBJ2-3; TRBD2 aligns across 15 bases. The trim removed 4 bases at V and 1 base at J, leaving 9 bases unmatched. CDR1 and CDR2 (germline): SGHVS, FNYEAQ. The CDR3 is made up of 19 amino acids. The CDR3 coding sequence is TGTGCCAGCAGCTCCGAACGACGGACTAGCGGGGGGGGCACAGATACGCAGTATTTT. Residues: CASSSERRTSGGGTDTQYF.

CDR3 sequence: CASSPSSIREQFF. The CDR3 DNA follows: TGTGCCAGCAGTCCATCTAGCATACGAGAGCAGTTCTTC. The chain links TRBV3-1 (or the pseudogene TRBV3-2) to TRBJ2-1; a weak D match, TRBD2 (5 bases). The germline V gene has CDR1 LGHDT and CDR2 YNNKEL (reference sequence). This CDR3 has 13 amino acids. The V end lost 6 bases, the J end lost 10 bases, and 16 bases lay between the germline ends.

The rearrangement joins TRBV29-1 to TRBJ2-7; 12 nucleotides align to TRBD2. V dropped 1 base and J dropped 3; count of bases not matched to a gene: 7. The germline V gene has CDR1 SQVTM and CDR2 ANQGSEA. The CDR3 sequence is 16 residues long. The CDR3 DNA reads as TGCAGCGTTGAAGGAGGACTAGCGGGGAGTTTCTACGAGCAGTACTTC. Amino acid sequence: CSVEGGLAGSFYEQYF.